One and the same sample provided the 9 T cell receptor beta chains below, sequenced in a study of blood T cell repertoires in COVID-19. Data came from immunoSEQ multiplex PCR; TCRdb stores just in-frame clones and leaves some out. The sample consists of under 200,000 clones, just under 90% of them appearing once. The material sequenced was peripheral blood. The source is a young man with active or convalescent COVID-19.

This rearrangement joins TRBV7-9 to TRBJ2-2, with 12 bases lining up with TRBD2. V was pared by 7 bases and J by 3 bases, with 6 bases of the junction left unmatched. The CDR3 sequence is 16 residues long. Germline lookup yields CDR1 SEHNR and CDR2 FQNEAQ (reference sequence). DNA for the CDR3: TGTGCCAGCACTCTACTAGCGGGAGGCGACACCGGGGAGCTGTTTTTT. It is translated as CASTLLAGGDTGELFF.

The chain combines TRBV11-3 with TRBJ2-7, with 7 positions matching TRBD1. The CDR3 is made up of 15 amino acids. Germline assignment: CDR1 SGHNT and CDR2 YENEEA. V lost 2 bases, J lost 4 bases, and 8 bases stayed unmatched. CDR3 sequence reads: CASSLLGGGSYEQYF. The CDR3 bases are TGTGCCAGCAGCTTACTAGGGGGCGGTAGTTACGAGCAGTACTTC.

This chain uses TRBV5-1 with TRBJ1-1; weak D call: TRBD1 (5 bases). CDR1 is SGHRS, CDR2 YFSETQ, per germline. Trimming left V 3 bases short and J 1 base short, with 10 bases between. This CDR3 is 14 amino acids long. CDR3 amino acids: CASSSGQPNTEAFF. DNA of the CDR3: TGCGCCAGCAGCTCTGGACAACCGAACACTGAAGCTTTCTTT.

The chain recombines TRBV5-1 with TRBJ1-1; the D gene is possibly TRBD1 (6 bases). CDR1 SGHRS and CDR2 YFSETQ come from the germline V gene. The ends were cut back, 2 bases at V and 0 bases at J, with 8 bases in the middle. The CDR3 sequence is 14 residues long. CDR3 amino acids: CASSFTGMNTEAFF. The CDR3 DNA reads as TGCGCCAGCAGCTTTACAGGGATGAACACTGAAGCTTTCTTT.

The chain couples TRBV5-6 to TRBJ2-3, with D possibly TRBD1 on 5 matching bases. V gave up 4 bases and J gave up 5 bases, with 14 bases separating them. This CDR3 is 14 amino acids long. Germline V gene sequence: CDR1 SGHDT, CDR2 YYEEEE. The DNA of the CDR3 is TGTGCCAGCAGCGTTAAGGGGTCTGGAGATACGCAGTATTTT. The encoded protein is CASSVKGSGDTQYF.

A single count supports this clone. The chain combines TRBV2 with TRBJ2-2; 8 bases are shared with TRBD1. Germline lookup yields CDR1 SNHLY and CDR2 FYNNEI. CDR3 size: 14 residues. Trimming cost V 7 bases and J 6 bases; bases outside gene matches: 7. CDR3 coding DNA: TGTGCCAGCAATCCAGGACAGGGATCCGGGGAGCTGTTTTTT. It yields the protein CASNPGQGSGELFF.

The rearrangement joins TRBV29-1 to TRBJ1-1, with D hard to call. Per germline, CDR1 SQVTM and CDR2 ANQGSEA. This CDR3 spans 10 amino acids. V was clipped by 3 bases and J by 7 bases, with 6 bases between them. Written as DNA, the CDR3 is TGCAGCGTTGATGAGTTTGAAGCTTTCTTT. Translation: CSVDEFEAFF. The whole variable domain, filled in from reference TRBV29-1 and TRBJ1-1, reads SAVISQKPSRDICQRGTSLTIQCQVDSQVTMMFWYRQQPGQSLTLIATANQGSEATYESGFVIDKFPISRPNLTFSTLTVSNMSPEDSSIYLCSVDEFEAFFGQGTRLTVV.

The count of this clone is one. The chain is built from TRBV7-3 and TRBJ2-3; 9 bases are shared with TRBD2. V lost 5 bases, J lost 0 bases, and 12 bases stayed unmatched. Germline V gene sequence: CDR1 SGHTA, CDR2 FQGTGA. The CDR3 loop spans 18 amino acids. This CDR3 reads CASSPLAGGPASTDTQYF. CDR3 bases: TGTGCCAGCAGCCCCCTGGCGGGAGGGCCGGCTAGCACAGATACGCAGTATTTT.

This rearrangement joins TRBV7-3 to TRBJ2-7, with 8 bases that match TRBD2. Germline V lookup: CDR1 SGHTA, CDR2 FQGTGA. V dropped 2 bases and J dropped 4; count of bases not matched to a gene: 7. CDR3 size: 15 residues. The CDR3 reads CASSLQAGARYEQYF. The CDR3, as DNA: TGTGCCAGCAGCTTACAAGCGGGAGCAAGATACGAGCAGTACTTC.